The T cell receptor (beta chain) under discussion was sequenced for a study of cytomegalovirus exposure and HLA in healthy donors. Of note for this clone: The antigen remains undetermined.

The study, taken as a whole, reports: Among the CMV-associated chains, three were confirmed in vitro as specific for CMV antigens.

Germline loops: CDR1 SGHTA, CDR2 FQGTGA. Trimming removed 0 bases from V and 10 bases from J, with 10 bases in between. This CDR3 has 13 amino acids. Profiling relied on immunoSEQ multiplex PCR, and the TCRdb table lists in-frame clones only, not all of them. This table holds 66,000 or so clones, approximately 96% found once. The V and J genes are TRBV7-3 and TRBJ2-1; tentative D call: TRBD2 (5 bases). The sequence was collected from a woman under 30 in good health and CMV-seropositive. The source material was PBMCs. CDR3 in amino acids: CASSLTFGKEQFF. The CDR3 DNA reads TGTGCCAGCAGCTTAACGTTCGGGAAGGAGCAGTTCTTC.